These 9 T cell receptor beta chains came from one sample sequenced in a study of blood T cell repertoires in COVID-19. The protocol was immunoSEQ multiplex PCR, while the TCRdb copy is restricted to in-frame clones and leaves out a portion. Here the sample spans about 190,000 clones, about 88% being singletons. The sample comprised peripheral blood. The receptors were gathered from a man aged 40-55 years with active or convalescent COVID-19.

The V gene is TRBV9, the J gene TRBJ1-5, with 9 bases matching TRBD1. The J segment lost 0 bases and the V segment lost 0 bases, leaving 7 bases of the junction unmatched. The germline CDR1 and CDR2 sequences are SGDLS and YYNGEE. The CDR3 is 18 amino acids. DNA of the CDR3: TGTGCCAGCAGCGTAGTGGACAGGGGACTAGGTAGCAATCAGCCCCAGCATTTT. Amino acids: CASSVVDRGLGSNQPQHF.

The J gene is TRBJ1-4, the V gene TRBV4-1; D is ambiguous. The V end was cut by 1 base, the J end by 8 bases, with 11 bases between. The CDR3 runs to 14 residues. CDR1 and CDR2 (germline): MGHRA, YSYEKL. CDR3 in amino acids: CASSQVGRGEKLFF. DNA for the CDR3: TGCGCCAGCAGCCAAGTGGGGAGAGGGGAAAAACTGTTTTTT.

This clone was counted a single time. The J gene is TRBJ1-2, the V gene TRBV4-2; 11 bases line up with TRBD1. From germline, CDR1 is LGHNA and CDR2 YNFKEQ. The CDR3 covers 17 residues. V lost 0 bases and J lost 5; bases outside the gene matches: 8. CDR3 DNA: TGTGCCAGCAGCCAAGAAGGGGGGACAGGGGGTTGGTATGGCTACACCTTC. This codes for CASSQEGGTGGWYGYTF.

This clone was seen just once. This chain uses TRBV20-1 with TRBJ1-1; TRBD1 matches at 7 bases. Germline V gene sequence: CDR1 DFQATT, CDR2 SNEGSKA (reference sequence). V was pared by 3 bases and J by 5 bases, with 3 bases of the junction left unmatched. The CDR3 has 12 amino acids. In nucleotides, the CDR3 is TGCAGTGCTAGTCACAGGGGAACTGAAGCTTTCTTT. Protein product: CSASHRGTEAFF.

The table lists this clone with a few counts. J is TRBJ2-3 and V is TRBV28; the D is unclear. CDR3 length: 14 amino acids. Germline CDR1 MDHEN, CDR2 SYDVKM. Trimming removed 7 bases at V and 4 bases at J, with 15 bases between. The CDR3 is CASTSLPSPDTQYF. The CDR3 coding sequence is TGTGCCAGCACAAGTCTCCCGAGTCCAGATACGCAGTATTTT.

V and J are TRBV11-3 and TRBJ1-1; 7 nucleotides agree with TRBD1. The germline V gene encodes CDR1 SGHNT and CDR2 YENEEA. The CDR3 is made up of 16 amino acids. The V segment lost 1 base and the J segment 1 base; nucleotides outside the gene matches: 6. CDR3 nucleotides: TGTGCCAGCAGCTTAGCGTGGACAGGAGGGAACACTGAAGCTTTCTTT. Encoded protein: CASSLAWTGGNTEAFF.

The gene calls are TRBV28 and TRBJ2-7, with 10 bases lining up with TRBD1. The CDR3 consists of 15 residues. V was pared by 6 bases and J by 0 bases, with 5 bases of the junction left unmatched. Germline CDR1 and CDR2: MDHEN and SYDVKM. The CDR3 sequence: CASSVGTGASYEQYF. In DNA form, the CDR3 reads TGTGCCAGCAGCGTCGGGACAGGGGCCTCCTACGAGCAGTACTTC.

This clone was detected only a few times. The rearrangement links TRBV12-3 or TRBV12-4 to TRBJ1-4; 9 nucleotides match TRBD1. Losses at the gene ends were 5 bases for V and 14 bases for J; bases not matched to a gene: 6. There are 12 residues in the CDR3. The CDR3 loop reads CASSPWDRVLFF. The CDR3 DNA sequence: TGTGCCAGCAGTCCCTGGGACAGGGTGCTGTTTTTT.

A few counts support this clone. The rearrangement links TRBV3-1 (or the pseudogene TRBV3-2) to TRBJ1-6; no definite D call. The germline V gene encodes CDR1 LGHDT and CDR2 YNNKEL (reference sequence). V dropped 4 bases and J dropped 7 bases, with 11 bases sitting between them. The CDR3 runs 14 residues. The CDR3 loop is CASSPETGNSPLHF. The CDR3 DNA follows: TGTGCCAGCAGCCCCGAAACGGGGAATTCACCCCTCCACTTT.